This is a list of T cell receptor beta chains from one sample in a study of early T cells in non-severe SARS-CoV-2 infection. MiXCR, applied by TCRdb to the 5' RACE reads, yields one record per CDR3 protein. The table lists 80,000 to 95,000 distinct CDR3 sequences, 9% to 15% of them singletons, with around 7% in the top ten. The material sequenced was whole blood. These receptors all stem from an adult who was a healthcare worker with PCR-confirmed SARS-CoV-2 infection or an uninfected control (not recorded which). Both conserved end residues are part of each CDR3. Fields, in order: clone size, V gene, D gene, J gene, CDR3 protein, CDR3 DNA. D genes are given only for firm matches. Size is stated for part of the rows, as once, few or many counts, or as a class when the clone is expanded.

NA	TRBV18	NA	TRBJ2-3	CASSPFPVADTQYF	TGTGCCAGCTCACCATTCCCTGTGGCGGATACGCAGTATTTT
NA	TRBV9	NA	TRBJ1-6	CASSPSAGGDNSPLHF	TGTGCCAGCAGCCCGTCGGCGGGAGGAGATAATTCACCCCTCCACTTT
many	TRBV7-9	TRBD2	TRBJ2-1	CASSLLAGVDEQFF	TGTGCCAGCAGCTTACTAGCGGGAGTCGATGAGCAGTTCTTC
many	TRBV20-1	NA	TRBJ2-4	CSAQTGIGNIQYF	TGCAGTGCCCAGACGGGGATTGGGAACATTCAGTACTTC
many	TRBV10-3	TRBD2	TRBJ2-1	CATTLAGDYNEQFF	TGTGCCACAACTCTAGCGGGAGATTACAATGAGCAGTTCTTC
many	TRBV27	TRBD1	TRBJ2-7	CASSVGQGAREQYF	TGTGCCAGCAGTGTTGGACAGGGGGCTAGGGAGCAGTACTTC
few	TRBV7-8	TRBD1	TRBJ2-5	CASSQPGQGTETQYF	TGTGCCAGCAGCCAACCGGGACAGGGTACGGAGACCCAGTACTTC
few	TRBV28	TRBD2	TRBJ2-1	CASSGRYNEQFF	TGTGCCAGTAGCGGGAGGTACAATGAGCAGTTCTTC
many	TRBV11-2	TRBD2	TRBJ2-2	CASIARLAANTGELFF	TGTGCCAGCATAGCCCGACTAGCGGCCAACACCGGGGAGCTGTTTTTT
NA	TRBV6-5	TRBD2	TRBJ2-6	CASRGAGPSFSGANVLTF	TGTGCCAGCAGGGGAGCGGGGCCATCCTTCTCTGGGGCCAACGTCCTGACTTTC
NA	TRBV11-2	TRBD2	TRBJ2-3	CASSTGTSGPTDTQYF	TGTGCCAGCAGCACCGGGACTAGCGGACCCACAGATACGCAGTATTTT
few	TRBV7-6	TRBD1	TRBJ2-2	CASSLAGTVNTGELFF	TGTGCCAGCAGCTTAGCCGGGACAGTGAACACCGGGGAGCTGTTTTTT
many	TRBV20-1	NA	TRBJ2-5	CSASWAGKKETQYF	TGCAGTGCTAGTTGGGCGGGAAAGAAAGAGACCCAGTACTTC
NA	TRBV30	TRBD2	TRBJ2-1	CAWTFGLASSYNEQFF	TGTGCCTGGACCTTCGGACTAGCCAGCTCCTACAATGAGCAGTTCTTC
few	TRBV3-1	TRBD1	TRBJ1-3	CASSLGQATGNTIYF	TGTGCCAGCAGCCTAGGACAGGCCACTGGAAACACCATATATTTT
NA	TRBV20-1	NA	TRBJ1-3	CSAPEGDTIYF	TGCAGTGCCCCTGAGGGGGACACCATATATTTT
few	TRBV4-1	NA	TRBJ2-7	CASSQGEAYEQYF	TGCGCCAGCAGCCAGGGGGAAGCCTACGAGCAGTACTTC